This T cell receptor beta chain was recorded in a study of identical twins (dated by TCRdb to the mid-2010s). Some background on the complete study: To test whether fetal clonotypes persist, this study deep-sequenced TCR alpha and beta repertoires from monozygotic twins, from unrelated adults of various ages, and from cord blood. To rule out contamination, replicate twin experiments were performed at different times with different library preparation protocols. Study-wide findings and limitations: Because the same donors could not be followed over many years, the conclusions relied on cross-sectional statistical analysis. Compared with coincidental sharing between unrelated individuals, out-of-frame TCR alpha sequences shared between twins had an excess of sequences with low generation probability. Out-of-frame TCR alpha sharing in monozygotic twins was systematically underestimated by recombination models, whereas sharing between unrelated individuals was in agreement with the recombination models. Zero-insertion analyses could be partly confounded by invariant T cells such as MAIT and iNKT, although diverse VJ usage argued against such confounding for most clonotypes. The excess sharing between twins in beta out-of-frame sequences was weaker because fewer shared sequences reduced the signal-to-noise ratio. Abundant cord blood beta clonotypes carried fewer insertions; young adult naive repertoires showed a weaker similar trend, while memory repertoires showed none.

Many counts were recorded for this clonotype. Its antigen specificity is not known. Base quality data are lacking; no much larger clone is found one base away. The CDR3 sequence holds 16 residues, the cysteine and phenylalanine included. Of all the DNA, just the CDR3 is kept, 48 bases in frame from base 1. Trimming costs V 4 bases and J 0 bases, and their ends lie 12 bases apart. According to the germline V gene, CDR1 reads MGHRA and CDR2 reads YSYEKL. The library was made by 5' RACE. Sequencing took place on an Illumina HiSeq 2000. Template switching added a universal primer binding site, and the final cDNA carried a unique molecular identifier that allowed TCR cDNA molecules to be counted accurately. Specific primers in the conserved constant-segment region were used to synthesize first-strand cDNA for the TCR alpha and beta chains. To control for contamination, every cDNA library carried two barcodes: a SMART-Mk sample barcode plus Illumina barcodes. Two successive PCR steps introduced TruSeq adapter sequences along with Illumina sample barcodes. The Illumina HiSeq platform was used with custom primers to sequence TCR alpha and beta cDNA libraries. The authors' pipeline ran thus. Unique molecular identifiers were extracted from raw reads with MiGEC, and CDR3 positions were determined with MiXCR. For each individual, recombination models were inferred using an EM algorithm with the repgenHMM and IGoR tools. Shared clonotypes were analyzed with the tcR package in R, and sharing was normalized by the product of cloneset sizes. To study raw recombination without the effects of thymic and clonal selection, out-of-frame nonproductive sequences were analyzed. TCRdb took the public reads, trimmed them with fastp at Q25, ran MiXCR for clone calling and kept in-frame beta chains. CDR3 protein duplicates are merged, each entry listing the most common genes and DNA. The V and J calls follow TCRdb's processing rather than the paper's. For this sample there are 200,000 to 250,000 distinct CDR3 sequences; 7.5% appear just once. The ten biggest clones cover 5.4% of the sample.

All donors were healthy Caucasians. The twin cohort comprised three pairs of female monozygotic twins, all aged roughly 18 to 29 years. Positive isolation kits from Invitrogen were used to isolate CD4+ and CD8+ T cell populations. These data also formed part of another study, on yellow fever vaccine responses in identical twins. The second source states: The T cell response to vaccination in identical twins was reported by the authors to appear partly convergent and partly personalized. In the study, vaccine-responding T cell clones were precisely tracked in identical twins.

Here the chain combines TRBV4-1 and TRBJ2-2; the D gene assignment is ambiguous. The material sequenced was CD8+ T cells sorted from blood. This TCR was sampled from a woman younger than 35 in good health. At the DNA level, the sequence is TGCGCCAGCAGCCCCCCCCAGCGTGCGAACACCGGGGAGCTGTTTTTT. The translation is CASSPPQRANTGELFF.